A single sample is the source of the 28 T cell receptor beta chains below, sequenced in a study of blood T cells in healthy people across ages. Using a J-beta primer mix together with a sample-barcoded 5' primer, a second PCR was run for roughly 7 to 12 cycles. MiXCR, applied by TCRdb to the 5' RACE reads, yields one record per CDR3 protein. The table shows 500,000 to 700,000 distinct CDR3 sequences, with under 30% occurring only once. Sequenced sample: blood. The receptors were gathered from a woman of 80 years or more in good health.

The gene calls are TRBV7-2 and TRBJ2-3; 13 nucleotides line up with TRBD2. The CDR3 extends over 16 amino acids. Trimming cost V 6 bases and J 2 bases; bases outside gene matches: 5. CDR1 is SGHTA and CDR2 is FQGNSA in the germline V gene. The CDR3 sequence: CASRTSGGTFTDTQYF. CDR3 DNA: TGTGCCAGCAGGACTAGCGGGGGGACCTTCACAGATACGCAGTATTTT.

The CDR3 reads CATLTPRVHREQYF. The CDR3 nucleotides read TGTGCCACCCTAACGCCCAGAGTACATCGGGAGCAGTACTTC. The gene calls are TRBV6-2 or TRBV6-3 and TRBJ2-7; no clear D gene. The CDR3 is made up of 14 amino acids. The germline V gene has CDR1 MNHEY and CDR2 SVGEGT. Trimming stripped 10 bases from V and 7 bases from J, with 23 bases between.

At least ten counts were recorded for this clonotype. The gene calls are TRBV6-2 or TRBV6-3 and TRBJ1-5, with 8 bases fitting TRBD1. There are 15 residues in the CDR3. V lost 4 bases to trimming and J lost 7 bases; unmatched junction nucleotides: 9. The germline gives CDR1 MNHEY, CDR2 SVGEGT. DNA of the CDR3: TGTGCCAGCAGTTCGACAGGGGTCGGGAGCCAGCCCCAGCATTTT. Its translation: CASSSTGVGSQPQHF.

This clonotype was seen once. This chain links TRBV12-3 or TRBV12-4 with TRBJ2-1, with D tentatively TRBD1 (5 bases). The CDR3 loop spans 13 amino acids. V was pared by 8 bases and J by 4 bases, with 12 bases between. The CDR3 here is CASRTGTYNEQFF. CDR3 DNA: TGTGCCAGCCGAACAGGTACATACAATGAGCAGTTCTTC.

This clonotype came up a few times. The V and J genes are TRBV14 and TRBJ1-1, with a possible D match to TRBD1 (6 bases). Germline-derived CDR1 and CDR2 are SGHDN and FVKESK. The CDR3 covers 16 residues. With 4 bases removed from V and 4 bases from J, the gap between germline ends came to 19 bases. CDR3 sequence (DNA): TGTGCCAGCAGCCTAGACAGGTCGTATGGGACCACTGAAGCTTTCTTT. This encodes CASSLDRSYGTTEAFF.

As regards this clonotype: Just one base apart from a much larger clone, this may be a read error. The chain carries TRBV5-1 and TRBJ1-4; possibly TRBD1 for D (5 bases). CDR3 size: 14 residues. Germline CDR1 and CDR2: SGHRS and YFSETQ. The DNA for the CDR3 is TGCGCCAGCCGCGTCGGGACCAGGAATGGAAAACTGTTTTTT. Translation: CASRVGTRNGKLFF.

Ten or more counts support this clonotype. The chain joins TRBV29-1 to TRBJ1-1; no definite D call. V lost 6 bases and J lost 1, with 9 bases in between. Germline V gives CDR1 SQVTM, CDR2 ANQGSEA. The CDR3 runs 12 residues. The CDR3 reads CSVIRRNTEAFF. In DNA form, the CDR3 reads TGCAGCGTGATACGACGGAACACTGAAGCTTTCTTT.

This clonotype was seen a single time. Possible read error: a much larger clone is one base away. V and J are TRBV5-5 and TRBJ2-1, with D possibly matching TRBD2 (5 bases). The DNA end is more similar to TRBJ2-7, so the J call may be wrong. Germline V CDR1 and CDR2: SGHKS, YYEKEE (reference sequence). This CDR3 has 16 amino acids. The DNA for the CDR3 is TGTGCCGGCAGACCCTTAGGTGGGAGCTCCTACAATGAGCAGTACTTC. It is translated as CAGRPLGGSSYNEQYF.

The CDR3 sequence: CASSHPSGGQGGGEAFF. The DNA of the CDR3 is TGTGCCAGCAGCCACCCCTCGGGGGGACAGGGAGGGGGTGAAGCTTTCTTT. This chain joins TRBV7-2 and TRBJ1-1; 9 bases are shared with TRBD1. This CDR3 contains 17 residues. Per the germline V gene, CDR1 is SGHTA and CDR2 is FQGNSA. Trimming at V came to 5 bases and at J to 7 bases, leaving 17 bases not matched to a gene.

This clonotype has a count of ten or more. This chain connects TRBV29-1 to TRBJ1-2; D is uncertain. V was clipped by 3 bases and J by 4 bases, with 9 bases between them. Germline CDR1 reads SQVTM; CDR2 reads ANQGSEA. The CDR3 is 12 residues long. The DNA for the CDR3 is TGCAGCGTTGATGGCCAGCCCTATGGCTACACCTTC. Amino acids: CSVDGQPYGYTF.

The V call is TRBV20-1, the J call TRBJ1-1; a possible D gene is TRBD1 (6 bases). The CDR3 has 12 amino acids. The ends were cut back, 5 bases at V and 5 bases at J, with 12 bases in the middle. The germline V gene encodes CDR1 DFQATT and CDR2 SNEGSKA (reference sequence). The CDR3 DNA follows: TGCAGTGCTCACAGGGATGGGACTGAAGCTTTCTTT. It encodes CSAHRDGTEAFF.

The CDR3: CSARSPSFGTGEVYGYTF. Written as DNA, the CDR3 is TGCAGTGCTAGATCCCCTTCCTTTGGGACAGGGGAGGTATACGGCTACACCTTC. This sequence joins TRBV20-1 and TRBJ1-2; 10 bases are shared with TRBD1. The CDR3 spans 18 residues. Germline CDR1 is DFQATT and CDR2 is SNEGSKA (reference sequence). Trimming removed 2 bases from V and 8 bases from J; junction bases left unmatched: 20.

About this clonotype itself: A much more abundant neighbour one base away suggests this may be a read error. The CDR3 nucleotides read TGTGCCGGCAGCCCCGAGGGAGACGGGAACATCTATAATTCACCCCTCCACTTT. Encoded protein: CAGSPEGDGNIYNSPLHF. The chain is built from TRBV7-9 and TRBJ1-6; no clear D. Germline lookup yields CDR1 SEHNR and CDR2 FQNEAQ (reference sequence). The CDR3 is 18 amino acids.

This chain uses TRBV30 with TRBJ2-7; 7 positions match TRBD1. The J call may be incorrect, as the DNA end agrees better with TRBJ2-5. The germline V gene encodes CDR1 GTSNPN and CDR2 SVGIG (reference sequence). This CDR3 comprises 13 residues. The CDR3 loop reads CAWSVGRGETQYF. DNA for the CDR3: TGTGCCTGGAGTGTAGGCAGGGGGGAGACCCAGTACTTC.

This clonotype was found many times. The chain employs TRBV6-1 and TRBJ1-1, with a possible D match to TRBD1 (6 bases). The CDR3 consists of 16 residues. CDR1 and CDR2 (germline): MNHNS, SASEGT. V lost 2 bases, J lost 0 bases, and 13 bases lay in between. For the CDR3, the DNA is TGTGCCAGCAGTGAACTCTGGACAGTTTTGAACACTGAAGCTTTCTTT. Its translation: CASSELWTVLNTEAFF.

This clonotype was seen more than once but under ten times. The chain employs TRBV30 and TRBJ1-5, with a weak D call TRBD1 (6 bases). CDR3 length equals 16 residues. The germline V gene has CDR1 GTSNPN and CDR2 SVGIG (reference sequence). V was clipped by 2 bases and J by 4 bases, with 18 bases between them. In DNA form, the CDR3 reads TGTGCCTGGAGTCCAGCGCCGGGGGGGGCTAATCAGCCCCAGCATTTT. Amino acids: CAWSPAPGGANQPQHF.

The chain has TRBV5-1 and TRBJ2-7; the match to TRBD1 covers 9 bases. The CDR3 has 14 amino acids. Per the germline V gene, CDR1 is SGHRS and CDR2 is YFSETQ. The trim removed 4 bases at V and 5 bases at J, leaving 7 bases unmatched. CDR3 residues: CASSRGQGTHEQYF. CDR3 nucleotide sequence: TGCGCCAGCAGCCGGGGACAGGGAACCCACGAGCAGTACTTC.

The CDR3 nucleotides read TGCAGTGCTAGAGTGGGCGGAGACGATACGCAGTATTTT. It encodes CSARVGGDDTQYF. The chain combines TRBV20-1 with TRBJ2-3; D is undetermined. Between the trimmed V and J ends, which lost 1 base and 6 bases, there was a span of 11 bases. CDR3 length equals 13 residues. The germline V gene encodes CDR1 DFQATT and CDR2 SNEGSKA (reference sequence).

In its sample, this clonotype was seen a few times. The chain has TRBV7-2 and TRBJ1-2; weak D call: TRBD1 (5 bases). V lost 1 base to trimming and J lost 7 bases, with 13 bases between them. This CDR3 contains 14 residues. CDR1 is SGHTA and CDR2 is FQGNSA in the germline V gene. The DNA for the CDR3 is TGTGCCAGCAGCTTAGGGGTCAGGGAAGGTGGCTACACCTTC. This sequence encodes CASSLGVREGGYTF.

This clonotype was detected only a few times. The V and J genes are TRBV4-1 and TRBJ1-1; 8 bases line up with TRBD1. Trimming at V came to 5 bases and at J to 4 bases, leaving 6 bases not matched to a gene. Germline lookup yields CDR1 MGHRA and CDR2 YSYEKL. The CDR3 contains 14 residues. In DNA form, the CDR3 reads TGCGCCAGCAGCTTATCAGGGGGCATCACTGAAGCTTTCTTT. Translated: CASSLSGGITEAFF.

This clonotype was found many times. The chain links TRBV20-1 to TRBJ1-2; TRBD1 might be the D (6 bases). Germline V lookup: CDR1 DFQATT, CDR2 SNEGSKA (reference sequence). This CDR3 spans 16 amino acids. V lost 4 bases and J lost 1, with 19 bases in between. The CDR3 loop is CSATPPDSGFNYGYTF. The CDR3 bases are TGCAGTGCTACCCCCCCGGACAGTGGCTTTAACTATGGCTACACCTTC.

The table lists this clonotype with a few counts. The J gene is TRBJ1-6, the V gene TRBV5-8; weak D call: TRBD1 (5 bases). The CDR3 is 15 amino acids. Germline CDR1 SGHTS, CDR2 YDEGEE. The germline V and J ends were trimmed by 4 bases and 9 bases, with 17 bases remaining between them. CDR3 loop: CASSPQRGVRSPLHF. The CDR3 DNA reads as TGTGCCAGCAGCCCCCAGAGGGGCGTCCGTTCACCCCTCCACTTT. Full variable domain (remainder filled in from reference TRBV5-8 and TRBJ1-6): EAGVTQSPTHLIKTRGQQATLRCSPISGHTSVYWYQQALGLGLQFLLWYDEGEERNRGNFPPRFSGRQFPNYSSELNVNALELEDSALYLCASSPQRGVRSPLHFGNGTRLTVT.

This clonotype was counted at least ten times. This chain links TRBV20-1 with TRBJ2-5; either TRBD1 or TRBD2 may fit D (5 bases each). The CDR3 covers 14 residues. The ends were cut back, 0 bases at V and 11 bases at J, with 19 bases in the middle. Germline CDR1 reads DFQATT; CDR2 reads SNEGSKA (reference sequence). The CDR3 DNA reads as TGCAGTGCTAGAGAGGGCCCCGGGGTGGGGGAGCAGTACTTC. Its protein product is CSAREGPGVGEQYF.

This clonotype appeared a single time. Given a much more abundant clone one base away, this may be a read error. The rearrangement joins TRBV6-4 to TRBJ2-1; 8 bases fit TRBD2. Germline V gene data show CDR1 as MRHNA and CDR2 as SNTAGT. CDR3 length: 16 amino acids. Here the CDR3 DNA reads TGTGCCTGCAGTGACTCGGCCGGGGGGGCGTACAATGAGCAGTTCTTC. It encodes CACSDSAGGAYNEQFF.

V usage is TRBV12-3 or TRBV12-4 and J usage is TRBJ1-2; D remains ambiguous. V shed 3 bases and J shed 6 bases, with 14 bases lying between them. This CDR3 contains 14 residues. This CDR3 is CASSFGASADGYTF. In nucleotides, the CDR3 is TGTGCCAGCAGTTTCGGTGCCTCGGCGGATGGCTACACCTTC.

As regards this clonotype: A much larger clone sits a single nucleotide away, making a read error possible. The genes are TRBV9 and TRBJ1-2; D is ambiguous. The germline CDR1 and CDR2 sequences are SGDLS and YYNGEE. Trimming cost V 0 bases and J 7 bases, with 13 bases left between them. This CDR3 comprises 14 residues. CDR3 loop: CASSVAGKVGGYTF. Written as DNA, the CDR3 is TGTGCCAGCAGCGTAGCGGGCAAAGTAGGTGGCTACACCTTC.

A note on this clonotype: A single base separates this from a much larger clone, so it may be a read error. The chain couples TRBV30 to TRBJ2-1; D is possibly TRBD2 (5 bases). TRBJ2-7 matches the DNA end more closely, so the J call is doubtful. The CDR3 is made up of 14 amino acids. Germline CDR1 and CDR2: GTSNPN and SVGIG (reference sequence). The CDR3: CAWKASNRYNEQYF. The DNA for the CDR3 is TGTGCCTGGAAGGCTAGCAACCGCTACAATGAGCAGTACTTC.

This clonotype has a count of ten or more. The chain carries TRBV9 and TRBJ1-2; the D gene is possibly TRBD1 (6 bases). CDR3 length equals 15 residues. The V gene's germline CDR1 is SGDLS and CDR2 YYNGEE. V gave up 4 bases and J gave up 1 base, with 14 bases separating them. The CDR3, as DNA: TGTGCCAGCAGCCCCGGGACACCCCTTAACTATGGCTACACCTTC. Translation: CASSPGTPLNYGYTF.